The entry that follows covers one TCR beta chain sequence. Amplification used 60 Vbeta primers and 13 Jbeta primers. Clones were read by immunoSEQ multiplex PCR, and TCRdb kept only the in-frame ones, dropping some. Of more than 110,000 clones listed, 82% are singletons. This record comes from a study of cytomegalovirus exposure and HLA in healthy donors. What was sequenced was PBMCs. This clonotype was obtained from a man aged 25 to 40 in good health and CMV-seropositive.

The CDR3: CAWSFGQGRGNQPQHF. The CDR3 DNA is TGTGCCTGGAGTTTCGGACAGGGAAGGGGCAATCAGCCCCAGCATTTT. The chain uses TRBV30 and TRBJ1-5; TRBD1 matches at 8 bases. CDR1 is GTSNPN, CDR2 SVGIG, per germline (reference sequence). The V gene end was trimmed by 2 bases and the J gene end by 2 bases; junction bases not matched to a gene: 8. The CDR3 extends over 16 amino acids.